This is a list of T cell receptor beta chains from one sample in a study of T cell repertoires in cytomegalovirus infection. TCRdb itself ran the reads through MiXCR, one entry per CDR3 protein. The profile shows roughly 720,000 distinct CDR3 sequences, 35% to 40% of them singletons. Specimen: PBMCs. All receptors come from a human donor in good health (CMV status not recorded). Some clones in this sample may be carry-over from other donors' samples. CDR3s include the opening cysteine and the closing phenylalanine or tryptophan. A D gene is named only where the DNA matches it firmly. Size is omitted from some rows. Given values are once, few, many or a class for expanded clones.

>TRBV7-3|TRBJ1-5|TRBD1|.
TGTGCCAGCAGCTCCTACACTACCGACAGGGGGAAGGATCAGCCCCAGCATTTT
CASSSYTTDRGKDQPQHF
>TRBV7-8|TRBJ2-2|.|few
TGTGCCAGCAGCTTGCGGTTGGGTACGACCGGGGAGCTGTTTTTT
CASSLRLGTTGELFF
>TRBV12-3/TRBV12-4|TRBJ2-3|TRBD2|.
TGTGCCAGCAGGCAAACAGCGGGAGCGTTTGCAGATACGCAGTATTTT
CASRQTAGAFADTQYF
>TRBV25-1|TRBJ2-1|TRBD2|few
TGTGCCAGCAGTGAAGCGGGAGGGCCCTACAATGAGCAGTTCTTC
CASSEAGGPYNEQFF
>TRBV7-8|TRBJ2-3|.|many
TGTGCCAGCAGCTTAGAAGGGACTAGCACAGATACGCAGTATTTT
CASSLEGTSTDTQYF
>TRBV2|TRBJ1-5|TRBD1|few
TGTGCCAGCGGCCGTGACAGGGGCAATCAGCCCCAGCATTTT
CASGRDRGNQPQHF
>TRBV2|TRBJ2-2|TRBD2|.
TGTGCCAGCAACCCGGGCGTAGCGGGAGACACCGGGGAGCTGTTTTTT
CASNPGVAGDTGELFF
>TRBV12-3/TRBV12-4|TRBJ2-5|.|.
TGTGCCAGCAGTGGACAGAAAACGTACCAAGAGACCCAGTACTTC
CASSGQKTYQETQYF
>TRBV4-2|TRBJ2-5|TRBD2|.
TGTGCCAGCAGCCAAAATCCTACAGCGGGGGGACAAGAGACCCAGTACTTC
CASSQNPTAGGQETQYF
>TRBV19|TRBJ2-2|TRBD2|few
TGTGCCAGTAGTTTATTAGCGGGAGAATTCGCCGGGGAGCTGTTTTTT
CASSLLAGEFAGELFF
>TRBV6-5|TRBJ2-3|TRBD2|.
TGTGCCAGCAGTTACGAGACTAGCGGATGGAGGGATACGCAGTATTTT
CASSYETSGWRDTQYF
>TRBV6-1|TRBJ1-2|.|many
TGTGCCAGCAGTCTACAGGATGGCTACACCTTC
CASSLQDGYTF
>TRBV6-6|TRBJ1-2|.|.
TGTGCCAGCCTCTACGAGGGCGAGGGCTATGGCTACACCTTC
CASLYEGEGYGYTF
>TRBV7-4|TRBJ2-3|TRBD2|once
TGTGCCAGCAGCCCGCAGGGACTAGCTAACACAGATACGCAGTATTTT
CASSPQGLANTDTQYF
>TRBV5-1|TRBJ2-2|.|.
TGCGCCAGCAGCTGGACGTACACCGGGGAGCTGTTTTTT
CASSWTYTGELFF
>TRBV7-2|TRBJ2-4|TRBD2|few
TGTGCCAGCAGCTTAGGGCGGGAGTCGGTCAAAAACATTCAGTACTTC
CASSLGRESVKNIQYF
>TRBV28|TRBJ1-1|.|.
TGTGCCAGCAGTTCCCACAGGGTGAACACTGAAGCTTTCTTT
CASSSHRVNTEAFF
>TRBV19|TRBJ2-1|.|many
TGTGCCAGTAGTCCCTTTCCTAGCGCCAGCTCCTACAATGAGCAGTTCTTC
CASSPFPSASSYNEQFF